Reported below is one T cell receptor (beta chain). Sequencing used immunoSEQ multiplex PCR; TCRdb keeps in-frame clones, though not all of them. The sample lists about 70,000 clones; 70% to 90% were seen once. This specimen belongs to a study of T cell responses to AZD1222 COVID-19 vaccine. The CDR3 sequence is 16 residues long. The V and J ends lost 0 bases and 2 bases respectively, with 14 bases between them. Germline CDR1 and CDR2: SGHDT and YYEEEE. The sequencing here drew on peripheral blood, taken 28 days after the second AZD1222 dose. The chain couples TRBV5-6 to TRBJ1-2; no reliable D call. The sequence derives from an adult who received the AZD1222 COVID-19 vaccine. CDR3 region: CASSLGGGVLNYGYTF. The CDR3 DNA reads TGTGCCAGCAGCTTGGGGGGAGGTGTTCTAAACTATGGCTACACCTTC.